Sequencing of this T cell receptor (beta chain) was carried out in a study of blood T cell repertoires in COVID-19 (dated by TCRdb to 2020 to 2021). Notes on the research overall: Collaborator samples came from the United States, Italy and Spain and covered acute and convalescent phases of COVID-19. The material from the prospective study consisted of cDNA or gDNA derived from T cells, B-cell-depleted T cells, or PBMCs. Subjects who had been exposed to COVID-19, were actively infected with it, or had recovered from it provided the deeply sampled blood TCRbeta repertoires that made up the dataset. A freely available public database, intended as a resource for researchers studying the immune response to SARS-CoV-2, is where the repertoires were released. Samples were obtained from the ongoing ImmuneRACE study (first 160 participants) and from some 1,200 subjects provided by 6 global collaborators. Sample metadata almost always included a de-identified subject ID, COVID-19 status, age in years and sex. Where available, HLA class I and class II types were taken from metadata supplied by the sample provider and were not determined by assay-based typing.

As to this clone: Its recognized antigen is unknown. Base qualities are not at hand, and no much larger clone is one base apart.

Each collaborating institution followed its own protocols to collect whole blood in K2EDTA tubes. For TCRbeta analysis, collaborators shipped samples as frozen whole blood, isolated PBMCs, or DNA extracted from either of those sample types. Spanning cysteine to phenylalanine, the CDR3 consists of 12 amino acids. Solely the CDR3 DNA is kept, with 36 bases framed from the first base. From a lookup of the germline V gene (reference sequence), CDR1 and CDR2 are SEHNR and FQNEAQ. Trimming takes 8 bases off V and 3 bases off J; junction bases not matched to a gene: 0. The immunoSEQ Assay, a bias-controlled multiplex PCR, was used to amplify TCRbeta CDR3 regions from genomic DNA. The study's processing was this. Nucleated cell counts per sample were estimated from amplification of reference gene primers within the assay. To quantify the absolute abundance of each unique TCRbeta CDR3 rearrangement, sequence reads were collapsed and filtered. For each sample, productive Simpson clonality was calculated as the square root of Simpson's diversity index across productive rearrangements. The clones in this table, taken by TCRdb from immuneACCESS, are in-frame only. Not every clone is retained; where verified, under half of the shortfall comes from an unresolved V gene, and the cause of the rest is unknown. That table furnishes V, J and clone size, whereas the DNA furnished D and trimming. The sample records 30,000 to 35,000 clones, about 72% of which are singletons. 6% to 8% of the sample comes from the top ten.

Results the study describes overall, beyond this receptor: How much clinical and demographic metadata was included differed by source and by participant, and the metadata was provided uncurated.

The sequence was obtained from a woman aged 55-70 years with acute or convalescent COVID-19. The sample consisted of peripheral blood. The receptor chain draws on TRBV7-9 and TRBJ2-2; 7 bases in the middle match TRBD2. The DNA reads as follows: TGTGCCAGCGCGGGAGACACCGGGGAGCTGTTTTTT. Its coded protein is CASAGDTGELFF.